This TCR beta chain was recorded in a study of blood T cells in healthy people across ages. CDR3 length: 14 amino acids. J was trimmed by 8 bases and V by 1 base; bases with no gene match: 4. Study results and caveats: Age showed a roughly linear inverse relationship with TCR beta diversity per million T cells. From one million sequenced T cells, diversity estimates were lower bounds.

Sample-barcoded 5' priming and a J-beta primer mix drove a second PCR of about 7 to 11 cycles. TCRdb re-analysed the 5' RACE reads in MiXCR, keeping a single row per CDR3 protein. This repertoire shows roughly 500,000 distinct CDR3 sequences, under 30% found once; its top ten account for roughly 9.4%. On this clonotype: Its specificity is not known.

Each sample yielded at least 7 million isolated PBMCs. These data also formed part of another study, on T cells of mothers and their children. Per that study: A few healthy Caucasian mothers and their six children donated.

Sequenced: blood. The chain combines TRBV12-3 or TRBV12-4 with TRBJ2-1; 8 bases fit TRBD2. The sequence derives from a boy aged 5 to 17 in good health. The CDR3 is CASSLGREVDEQFF. The CDR3 bases are TGTGCCAGCAGTTTAGGGCGGGAGGTTGATGAGCAGTTCTTC.